Listed below are T cell receptor beta chains from one sample, sequenced in a study of beta chain features in type 1 diabetes. The repertoire was sequenced with immunoSEQ multiplex PCR; TCRdb's copy has only in-frame clones and lacks some. The data show 810,000 or so clones, about 17% seen once. Sequencing was performed on naive CD4+ T cells from blood. Receptors were obtained from a woman between 18 and 29 years old in good health. The conserved cysteine and the conserved F or W are not part of the CDR3 here.

v_gene	CDR3aa
TRBV15	ATSRALDRSSGNTIY
TRBV4-3	ASSQGNYGPYNEQF
TRBV11-1	ASSSRTSGSTDTQY
TRBV19	ASSIRAASTDTQY
TRBV5-4	ASSHGTVKNYGYT
TRBV5-4	ASSITGTGGRNEQF
TRBV7-8	ASSPLAGVYQETQY
TRBV9	ASSVGWTSGADTQY
TRBV7-2	ASSSDRGSSYNEQF
TRBV28	ASSPNPGLAGEWPSYEQY
TRBV15	ATSRGLVGEQF
TRBV7-9	ASSPRGFSSGNTIY
TRBV4-2	ASSQLGLASTDTQY
TRBV9	ASSVGGDYEQY
TRBV21-1	ASSKVRQGVRETQY
TRBV19	ASSTRGIKDYEQY
TRBV5-1	ASSLGTANTEAF
TRBV7-2	ASSYLATNSYNEQF
TRBV5-1	ASSTTSGVYNEQF
TRBV10-3	AIRNDRGEKLF
TRBV15	ATSTVFRGIISGANVLT
TRBV7-2	ASSLEASREQY
TRBV2	ASGVGSQY
TRBV7-2	ASSLMMGANQPQH
TRBV5-4	ASSFTSGSYSYNEQF
TRBV4-1	ASSPEGAGVTYNEQF
TRBV27	ASSFEEGNVLT
TRBV9	ASSVRGSGANVLT